The clone carrying this TCR beta chain showed up just once. The antigen is undetermined. This specimen belongs to a study of OX40 agonist ivuxolimab in advanced cancers. Turning to the study itself: With ivuxolimab, an agonistic anti-OX40 (CD134) antibody, patients were treated. Participants averaged approximately 65 years of age (range roughly 23 to 85) and were around 80% male. The study, taken as a whole, reports: Some nonresponders also had low normalized T-cell clonal expansion. Expanded clones tended on average to be more numerous among CD8+ T cells than CD4+.

This table comes from immunoSEQ multiplex PCR, and its TCRdb copy is limited to in-frame clones, with some not included. Of some 85,000 clones detected, about nine tenths appear once; the ten largest clones hold 0.2% to 0.3%. The sequence came from an adult with an advanced solid tumor such as melanoma, head and neck, liver or kidney cancer. The sequenced sample was CD4+ or CD8+ T cells sorted from blood, obtained in a trial of the OX40 agonist ivuxolimab.

CDR3 DNA sequence: TGTGCCAGTACCATGAGGCAGGGGAACACCGGGGAGCTGTTTTTT. It specifies CASTMRQGNTGELFF. V is TRBV19 and J is TRBJ2-2, with D possibly TRBD1 on 5 matching bases. Trimming took 7 bases from V and 1 from J, leaving 13 bases between them. CDR3 size: 15 residues. Germline loops: CDR1 LNHDA, CDR2 SQIVND (reference sequence). The full variable domain, its missing parts supplied by reference TRBV19 and TRBJ2-2, is DGGITQSPKYLFRKEGQNVTLSCEQNLNHDAMYWYRQDPGQGLRLIYYSQIVNDFQKGDIAEGYSVSREKKESFPLTVTSAQKNPTAFYLCASTMRQGNTGELFFGEGSRLTVL.